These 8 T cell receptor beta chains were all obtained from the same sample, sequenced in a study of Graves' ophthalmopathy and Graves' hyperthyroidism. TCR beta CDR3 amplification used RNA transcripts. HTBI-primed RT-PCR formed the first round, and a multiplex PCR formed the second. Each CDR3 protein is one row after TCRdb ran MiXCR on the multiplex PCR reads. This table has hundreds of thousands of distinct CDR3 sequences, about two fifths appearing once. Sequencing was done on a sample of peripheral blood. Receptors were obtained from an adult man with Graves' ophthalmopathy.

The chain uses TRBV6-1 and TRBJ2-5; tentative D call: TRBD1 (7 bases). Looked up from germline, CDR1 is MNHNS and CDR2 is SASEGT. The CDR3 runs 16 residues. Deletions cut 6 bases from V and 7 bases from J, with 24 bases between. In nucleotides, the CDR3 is TGTGCCAGCAGAGCCGAAAGACAGGGAGGTTTCGGGACCCAGTACTTC. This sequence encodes CASRAERQGGFGTQYF.

The CDR3 DNA reads TGCAGTGCTCCAAGTCCGGGACAGGGTTCCTACTACGAGCAGTACTTC. This gives the protein CSAPSPGQGSYYEQYF. The rearrangement uses TRBV20-1 and TRBJ2-7; 9 bases map to TRBD1. With V trimmed by 5 bases and J by 3 bases, 14 bases remained unmatched. CDR1 and CDR2 from the germline V gene are DFQATT and SNEGSKA (reference sequence). CDR3 length: 16 residues.

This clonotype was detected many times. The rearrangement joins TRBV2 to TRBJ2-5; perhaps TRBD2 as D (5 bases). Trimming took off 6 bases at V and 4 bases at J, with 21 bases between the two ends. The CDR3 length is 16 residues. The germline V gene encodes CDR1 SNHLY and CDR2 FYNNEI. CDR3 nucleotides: TGTGCCAGCAGGGCAGGCGGAGGACGGGGATCAGAGACCCAGTACTTC. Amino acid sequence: CASRAGGGRGSETQYF.

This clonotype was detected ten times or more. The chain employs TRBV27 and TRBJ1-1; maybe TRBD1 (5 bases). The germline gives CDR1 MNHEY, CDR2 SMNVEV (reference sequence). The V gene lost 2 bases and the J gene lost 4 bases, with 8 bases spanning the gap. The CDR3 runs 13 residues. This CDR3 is CASSLNGGTEAFF. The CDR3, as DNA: TGTGCCAGCAGTTTAAATGGGGGCACTGAAGCTTTCTTT.

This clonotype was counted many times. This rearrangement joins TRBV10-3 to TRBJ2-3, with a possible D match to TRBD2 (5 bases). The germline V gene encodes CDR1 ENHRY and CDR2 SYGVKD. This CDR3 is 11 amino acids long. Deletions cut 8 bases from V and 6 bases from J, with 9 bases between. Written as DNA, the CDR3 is TGTGCCATCTCTCGGGGTGATACGCAGTATTTT. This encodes CAISRGDTQYF.

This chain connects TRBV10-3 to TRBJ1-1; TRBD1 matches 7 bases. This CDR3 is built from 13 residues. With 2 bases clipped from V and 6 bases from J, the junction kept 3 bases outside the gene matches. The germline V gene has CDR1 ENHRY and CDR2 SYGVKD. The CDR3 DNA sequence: TGTGCCATCAGTGAGAGACAGGGATCTGAAGCTTTCTTT. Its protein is CAISERQGSEAFF.

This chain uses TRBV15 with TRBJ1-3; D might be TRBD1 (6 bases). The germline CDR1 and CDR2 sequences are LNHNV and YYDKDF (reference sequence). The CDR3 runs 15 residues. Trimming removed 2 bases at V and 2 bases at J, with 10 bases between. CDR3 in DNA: TGTGCCACCAGCAGATACAGGGCGGCTGGAAACACCATATATTTT. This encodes CATSRYRAAGNTIYF.

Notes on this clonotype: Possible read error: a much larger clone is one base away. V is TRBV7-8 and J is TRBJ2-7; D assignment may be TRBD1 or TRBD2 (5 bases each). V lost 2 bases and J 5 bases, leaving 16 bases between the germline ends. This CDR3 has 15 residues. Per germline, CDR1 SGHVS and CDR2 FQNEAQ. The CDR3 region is CASSLQGAISNEQYF. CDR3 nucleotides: TGTGCCAGCAGCTTACAGGGAGCTATATCGAACGAGCAGTACTTC.